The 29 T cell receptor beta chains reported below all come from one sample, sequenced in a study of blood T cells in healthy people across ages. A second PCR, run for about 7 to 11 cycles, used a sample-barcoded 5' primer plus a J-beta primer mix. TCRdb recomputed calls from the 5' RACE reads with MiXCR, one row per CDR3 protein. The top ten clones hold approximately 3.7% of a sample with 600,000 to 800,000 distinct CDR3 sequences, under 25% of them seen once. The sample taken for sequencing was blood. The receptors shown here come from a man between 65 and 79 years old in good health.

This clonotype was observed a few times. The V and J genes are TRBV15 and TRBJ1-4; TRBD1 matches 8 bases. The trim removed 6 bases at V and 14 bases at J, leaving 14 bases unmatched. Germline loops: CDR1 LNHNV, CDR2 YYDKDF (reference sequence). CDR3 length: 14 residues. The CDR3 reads CATRRQGPAYSLFF. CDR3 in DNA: TGTGCCACCAGGAGACAGGGGCCGGCCTATTCTCTGTTTTTT.

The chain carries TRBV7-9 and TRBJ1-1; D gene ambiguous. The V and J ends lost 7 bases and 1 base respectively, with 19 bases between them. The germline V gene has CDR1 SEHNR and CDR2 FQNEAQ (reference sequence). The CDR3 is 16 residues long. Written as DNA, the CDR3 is TGTGCCAGCAACATTCCGAACGGGTATCAGAACACTGAAGCTTTCTTT. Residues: CASNIPNGYQNTEAFF.

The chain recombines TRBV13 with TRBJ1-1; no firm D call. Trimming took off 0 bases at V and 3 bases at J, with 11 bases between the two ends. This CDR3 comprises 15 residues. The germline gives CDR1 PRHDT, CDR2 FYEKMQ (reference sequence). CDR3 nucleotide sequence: TGTGCCAGCAGCTTAGGGACTGCAACGGACACTGAAGCTTTCTTT. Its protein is CASSLGTATDTEAFF.

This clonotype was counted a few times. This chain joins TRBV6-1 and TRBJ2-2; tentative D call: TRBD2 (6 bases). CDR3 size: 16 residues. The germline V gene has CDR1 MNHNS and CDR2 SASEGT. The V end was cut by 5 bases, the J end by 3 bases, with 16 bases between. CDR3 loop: CASSPLAQVHTGELFF. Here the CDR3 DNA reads TGTGCCAGCAGTCCTCTAGCGCAAGTCCACACCGGGGAGCTGTTTTTT.

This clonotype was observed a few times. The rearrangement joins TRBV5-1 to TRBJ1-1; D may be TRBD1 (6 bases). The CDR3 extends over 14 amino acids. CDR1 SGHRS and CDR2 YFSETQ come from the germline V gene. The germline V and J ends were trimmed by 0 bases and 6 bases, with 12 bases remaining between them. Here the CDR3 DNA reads TGCGCCAGCAGCTTGGGGGGGGGCGCCTCTGAAGCTTTCTTT. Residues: CASSLGGGASEAFF.

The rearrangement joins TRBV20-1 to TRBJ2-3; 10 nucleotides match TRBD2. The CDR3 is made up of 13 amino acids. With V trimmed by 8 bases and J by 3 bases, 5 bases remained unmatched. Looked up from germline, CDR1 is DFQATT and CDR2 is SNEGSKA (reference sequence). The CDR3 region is CSQNSGRTDTQYF. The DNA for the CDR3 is TGCAGTCAAAATAGCGGGAGGACAGATACGCAGTATTTT.

The CDR3 spells CASSPGTDTGELFF. CDR3 bases: TGTGCCAGCAGCCCCGGGACAGACACCGGGGAGCTGTTTTTT. This rearrangement joins TRBV11-2 to TRBJ2-2, with 7 bases lining up with TRBD1. This CDR3 region has 14 residues. Germline CDR1 SGHAT, CDR2 FQNNGV. The J segment lost 3 bases and the V segment lost 5 bases, leaving 3 bases of the junction unmatched.

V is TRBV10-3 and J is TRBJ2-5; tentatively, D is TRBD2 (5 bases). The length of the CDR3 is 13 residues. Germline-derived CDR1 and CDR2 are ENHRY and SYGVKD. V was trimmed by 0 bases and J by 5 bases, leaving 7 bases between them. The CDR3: CAISESGEETQYF. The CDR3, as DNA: TGTGCCATCAGTGAGTCCGGGGAGGAGACCCAGTACTTC.

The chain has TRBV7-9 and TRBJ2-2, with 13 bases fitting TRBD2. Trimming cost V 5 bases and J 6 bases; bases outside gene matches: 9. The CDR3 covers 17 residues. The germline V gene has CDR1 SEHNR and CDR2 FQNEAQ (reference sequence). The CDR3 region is CASSHRTSGRTSGELFF. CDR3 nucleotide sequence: TGTGCCAGCAGCCACCGGACTAGCGGGAGAACTTCCGGGGAGCTGTTTTTT. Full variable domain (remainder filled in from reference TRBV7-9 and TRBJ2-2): DTGVSQNPRHKITKRGQNVTFRCDPISEHNRLYWYRQTLGQGPEFLTYFQNEAQLEKSRLLSDRFSAERPKGSFSTLEIQRTEQGDSAMYLCASSHRTSGRTSGELFFGEGSRLTVL.

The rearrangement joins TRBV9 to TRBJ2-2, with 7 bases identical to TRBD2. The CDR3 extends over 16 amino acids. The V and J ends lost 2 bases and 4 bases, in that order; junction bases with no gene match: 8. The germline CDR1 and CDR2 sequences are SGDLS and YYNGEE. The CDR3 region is CASSVIPREITGELFF. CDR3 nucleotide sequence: TGTGCCAGCAGCGTCATTCCGCGGGAGATCACCGGGGAGCTGTTTTTT.

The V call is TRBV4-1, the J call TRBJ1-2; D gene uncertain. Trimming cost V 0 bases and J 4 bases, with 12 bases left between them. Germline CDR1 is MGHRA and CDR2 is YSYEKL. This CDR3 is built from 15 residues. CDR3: CASSQEARSIYGYTF. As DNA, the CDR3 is TGCGCCAGCAGCCAAGAGGCCAGGAGTATCTATGGCTACACCTTC.

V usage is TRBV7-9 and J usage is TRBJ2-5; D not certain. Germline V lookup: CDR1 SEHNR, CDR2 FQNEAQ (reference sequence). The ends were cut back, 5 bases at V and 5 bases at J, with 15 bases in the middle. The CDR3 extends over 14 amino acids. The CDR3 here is CASSVPGLGETQYF. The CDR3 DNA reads TGTGCCAGCAGCGTACCGGGCCTGGGGGAGACCCAGTACTTC.

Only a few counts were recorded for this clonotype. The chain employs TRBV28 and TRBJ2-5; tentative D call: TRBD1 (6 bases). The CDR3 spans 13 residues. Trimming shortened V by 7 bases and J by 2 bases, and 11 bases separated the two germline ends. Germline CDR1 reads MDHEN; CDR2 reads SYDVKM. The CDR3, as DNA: TGTGCCAGCACACAGGGTTGGCAAGAGACCCAGTACTTC. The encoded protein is CASTQGWQETQYF.

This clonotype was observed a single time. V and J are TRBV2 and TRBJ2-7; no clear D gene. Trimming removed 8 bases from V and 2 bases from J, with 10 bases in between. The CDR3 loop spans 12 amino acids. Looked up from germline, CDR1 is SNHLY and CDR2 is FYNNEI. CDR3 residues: CASETDTYEQYF. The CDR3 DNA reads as TGTGCCAGCGAAACCGATACCTACGAGCAGTACTTC.

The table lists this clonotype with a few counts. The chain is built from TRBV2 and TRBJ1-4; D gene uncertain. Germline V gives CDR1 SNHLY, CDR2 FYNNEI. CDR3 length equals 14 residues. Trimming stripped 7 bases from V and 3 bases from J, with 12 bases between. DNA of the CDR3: TGTGCCAGCAACGCCCGGGGATCTAATGAAAAACTGTTTTTT. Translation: CASNARGSNEKLFF.

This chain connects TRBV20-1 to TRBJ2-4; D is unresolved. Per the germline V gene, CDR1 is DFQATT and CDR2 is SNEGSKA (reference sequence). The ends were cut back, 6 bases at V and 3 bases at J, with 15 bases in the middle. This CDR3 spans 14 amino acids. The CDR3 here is CSAPDPFGKNIQYF. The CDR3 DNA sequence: TGCAGTGCCCCAGATCCCTTCGGCAAAAACATTCAGTACTTC.

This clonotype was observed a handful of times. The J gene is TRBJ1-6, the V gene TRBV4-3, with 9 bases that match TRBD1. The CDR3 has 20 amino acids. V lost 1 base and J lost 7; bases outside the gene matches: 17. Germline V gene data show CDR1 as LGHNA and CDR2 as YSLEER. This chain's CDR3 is CASSQVGRQGVRYWNSPLHF. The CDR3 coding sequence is TGCGCCAGCAGCCAAGTGGGACGACAGGGGGTCCGATATTGGAATTCACCCCTCCACTTT.

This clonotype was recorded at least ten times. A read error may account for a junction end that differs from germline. The CDR3 sequence: CASSLGGTDSYEQYF. Here the CDR3 DNA reads TGTGCTAGCAGTTTAGGGGGGACAGACTCCTACGAGCAGTACTTC. J is TRBJ2-7 and V is TRBV5-1, with a tentative D call TRBD1 (7 bases). CDR1 is SGHRS, CDR2 YFSETQ, per germline. This CDR3 is built from 15 residues.

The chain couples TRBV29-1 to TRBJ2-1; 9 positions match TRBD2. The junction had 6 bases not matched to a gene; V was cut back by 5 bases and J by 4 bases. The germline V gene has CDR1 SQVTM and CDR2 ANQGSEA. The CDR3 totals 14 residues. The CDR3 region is CSVTVSGSYNEQFF. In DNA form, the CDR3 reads TGCAGCGTTACAGTTAGCGGGAGTTACAATGAGCAGTTCTTC.

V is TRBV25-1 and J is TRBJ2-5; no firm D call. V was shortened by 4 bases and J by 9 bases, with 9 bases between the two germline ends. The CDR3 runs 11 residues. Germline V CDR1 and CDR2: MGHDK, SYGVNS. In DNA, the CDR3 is TGTGCCAGCAGTGCAACTGGGGCCCAGTACTTC. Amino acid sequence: CASSATGAQYF. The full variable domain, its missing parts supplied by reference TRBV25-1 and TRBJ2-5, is EADIYQTPRYLVIGTGKKITLECSQTMGHDKMYWYQQDPGMELHLIHYSYGVNSTEKGDLSSESTVSRIRTEHFPLTLESARPSHTSQYLCASSATGAQYFGPGTRLLVL.

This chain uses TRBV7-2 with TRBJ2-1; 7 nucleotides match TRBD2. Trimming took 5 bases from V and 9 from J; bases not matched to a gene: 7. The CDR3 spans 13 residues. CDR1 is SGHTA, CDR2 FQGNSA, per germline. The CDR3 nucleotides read TGTGCCAGCAGCGGCGGGAGCTGGAGTGAGCAGTTCTTC. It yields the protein CASSGGSWSEQFF. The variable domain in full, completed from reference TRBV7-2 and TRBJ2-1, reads GAGVSQSPSNKVTEKGKDVELRCDPISGHTALYWYRQSLGQGLEFLIYFQGNSAPDKSGLPSDRFSAERTGGSVSTLTIQRTQQEDSAVYLCASSGGSWSEQFFGPGTRLTVL.

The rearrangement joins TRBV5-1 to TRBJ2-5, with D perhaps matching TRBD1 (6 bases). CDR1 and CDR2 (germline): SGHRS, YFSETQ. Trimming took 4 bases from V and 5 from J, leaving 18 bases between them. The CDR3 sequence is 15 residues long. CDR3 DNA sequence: TGCGCCAGCAGCCCAACAGGGAAAAGAGAGGAGACCCAGTACTTC. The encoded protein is CASSPTGKREETQYF.

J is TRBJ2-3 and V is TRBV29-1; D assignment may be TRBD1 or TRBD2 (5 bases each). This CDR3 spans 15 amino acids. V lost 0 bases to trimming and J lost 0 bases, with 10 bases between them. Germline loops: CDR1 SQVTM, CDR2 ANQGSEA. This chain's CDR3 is CSVEDRGSSTDTQYF. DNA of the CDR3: TGCAGCGTTGAAGATCGGGGCAGTAGCACAGATACGCAGTATTTT.

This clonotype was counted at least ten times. The CDR3: CASKGDRSGGQPQHF. The CDR3 region has the DNA TGTGCCAGCAAAGGTGACAGGTCGGGGGGTCAGCCCCAGCATTTT. The gene calls are TRBV18 and TRBJ1-5; D may be TRBD1 (6 bases). This CDR3 spans 15 amino acids. The germline V and J ends were trimmed by 8 bases and 6 bases, with 20 bases remaining between them. CDR1 and CDR2 from the germline V gene are KGHSH and LQKENI. The whole variable domain, remainder taken from reference TRBV18 and TRBJ1-5, is NAGVMQNPRHLVRRRGQEARLRCSPMKGHSHVYWYRQLPEEGLKFMVYLQKENIIDESGMPKERFSAEFPKEGPSILRIQQVVRGDSAAYFCASKGDRSGGQPQHFGDGTRLSIL.

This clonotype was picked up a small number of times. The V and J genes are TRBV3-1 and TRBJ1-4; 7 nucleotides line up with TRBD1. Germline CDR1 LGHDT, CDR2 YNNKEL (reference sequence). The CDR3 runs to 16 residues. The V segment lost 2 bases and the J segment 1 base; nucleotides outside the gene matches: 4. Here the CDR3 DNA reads TGTGCCAGCAGCCAAAACCGGGACAGAACTAATGAAAAACTGTTTTTT. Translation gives CASSQNRDRTNEKLFF.

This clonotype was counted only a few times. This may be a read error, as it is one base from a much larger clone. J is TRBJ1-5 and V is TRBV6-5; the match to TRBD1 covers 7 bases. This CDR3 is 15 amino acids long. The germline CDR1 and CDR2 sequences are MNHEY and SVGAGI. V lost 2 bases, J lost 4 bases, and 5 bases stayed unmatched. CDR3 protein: CASSYRQGYNQPQHF. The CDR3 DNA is TGTGCCAGCAGTTACAGACAGGGTTATAATCAGCCCCAGCATTTT.

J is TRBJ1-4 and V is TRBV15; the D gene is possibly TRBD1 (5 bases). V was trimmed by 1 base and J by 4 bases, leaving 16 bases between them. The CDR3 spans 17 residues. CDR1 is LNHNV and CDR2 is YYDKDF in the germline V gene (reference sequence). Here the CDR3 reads CATSRGPLLGGNEKLFF. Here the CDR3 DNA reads TGTGCCACCAGCAGAGGCCCCCTTCTTGGGGGTAATGAAAAACTGTTTTTT.

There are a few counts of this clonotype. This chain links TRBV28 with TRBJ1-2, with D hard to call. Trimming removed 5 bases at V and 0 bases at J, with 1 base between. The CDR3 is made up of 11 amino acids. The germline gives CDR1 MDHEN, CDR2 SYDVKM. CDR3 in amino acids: CASSPNYGYTF. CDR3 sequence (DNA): TGTGCCAGCAGTCCTAACTATGGCTACACCTTC.

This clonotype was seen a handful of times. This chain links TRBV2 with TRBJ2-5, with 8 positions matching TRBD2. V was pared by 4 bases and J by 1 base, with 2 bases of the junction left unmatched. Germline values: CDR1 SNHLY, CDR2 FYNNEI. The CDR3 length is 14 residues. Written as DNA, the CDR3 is TGTGCCAGCAGTGGTGCGGGAGGCCAAGAGACCCAGTACTTC. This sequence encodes CASSGAGGQETQYF.